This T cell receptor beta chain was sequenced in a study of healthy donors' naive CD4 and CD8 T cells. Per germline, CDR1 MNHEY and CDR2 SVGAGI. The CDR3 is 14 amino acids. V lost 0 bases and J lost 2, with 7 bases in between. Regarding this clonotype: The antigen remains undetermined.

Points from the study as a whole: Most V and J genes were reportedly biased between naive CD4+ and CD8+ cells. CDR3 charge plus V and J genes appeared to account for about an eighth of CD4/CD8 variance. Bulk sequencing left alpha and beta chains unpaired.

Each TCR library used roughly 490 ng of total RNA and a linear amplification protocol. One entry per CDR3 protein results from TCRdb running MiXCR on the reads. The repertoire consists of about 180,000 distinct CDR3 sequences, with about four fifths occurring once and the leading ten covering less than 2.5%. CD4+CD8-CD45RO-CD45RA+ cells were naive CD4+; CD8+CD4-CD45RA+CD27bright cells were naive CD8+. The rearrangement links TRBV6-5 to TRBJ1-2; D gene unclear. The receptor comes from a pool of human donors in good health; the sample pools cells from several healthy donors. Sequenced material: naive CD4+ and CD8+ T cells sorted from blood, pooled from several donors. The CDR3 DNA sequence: TGTGCCAGCAGTTACTCGTGGACGAACTATGGCTACACCTTC. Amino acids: CASSYSWTNYGYTF.